The present TCR beta chain was sequenced within a study of PD-1 blockade in classical Hodgkin lymphoma. Findings and limits, study-wide: Compared with baseline, CD4+ but not CD8+ TCR diversity had risen significantly by C4D1. The authors have not defined what causes the repertoire differences, possibly disease activity or prior therapy. Relapsed/refractory patients reportedly had lower baseline diversity than newly diagnosed patients.

A single count supports this clone. Its matching antigen is unknown. The repertoire was sequenced with immunoSEQ multiplex PCR; TCRdb's copy has only in-frame clones and lacks some. The sample records nearly 100,000 clones, roughly 88% being singletons. Looked up from germline, CDR1 is DFQATT and CDR2 is SNEGSKA (reference sequence). This CDR3 is built from 11 residues. Trimming shortened V by 5 bases and J by 2 bases, and 7 bases separated the two germline ends. Every one of the patients relapsed after autologous stem cell transplantation (brentuximab vedotin exposure was variable). The chain combines TRBV20-1 with TRBJ2-7; TRBD1 is a possible D gene (5 bases). The sample was peripheral blood mononuclear cells (PBMCs), taken at baseline. The TCR was taken from a human donor with classical Hodgkin lymphoma. CDR3 DNA: TGCAGTGCTGGCAGGGCCTACGAGCAGTACTTC. It is translated as CSAGRAYEQYF.